The next 13 T cell receptor beta chains were all read from a single sample in a study of human T cells and chemical hapten exposure. A single record per CDR3 protein comes from TCRdb applying MiXCR to the RACE reads. This sample yields some 360,000 distinct CDR3 sequences, of which 4.5% to 6% are seen a single time; around 2.6% belongs to the top ten. Time point: pre-sensitization, week 0. Treatment reported: therapeutic diphenylcyclopropenone sensitization with weekly scalp DPC. Sequencing was performed on whole blood, taken in connection with sensitization to the hapten diphenylcyclopropenone (DPC). All receptors come from a woman aged 45-65 years with alopecia areata. Some clones in this sample may be carry-over from other donors' samples.

The rearrangement joins TRBV6-5 to TRBJ2-7; maybe TRBD2 (6 bases). CDR3 size: 13 residues. Germline V CDR1 and CDR2: MNHEY, SVGAGI. V was clipped by 8 bases and J by 7 bases, with 18 bases between them. CDR3 sequence: CASLETRAGEQYF. The DNA for the CDR3 is TGTGCCAGCCTGGAGACTAGGGCGGGAGAGCAGTACTTC.

As to this clonotype: The final CDR3 position lacks the conserved phenylalanine or tryptophan, pointing to a likely read error. The chain recombines TRBV20-1 with TRBJ2-3; TRBD2 matches at 7 bases. V lost 6 bases, J lost 0 bases, and 3 bases stayed unmatched. Germline V lookup: CDR1 DFQATT, CDR2 SNEGSKA (reference sequence). This CDR3 is 13 amino acids long. In nucleotides, the CDR3 is TGCAGTGCGGTGGGAGGGAGCACAGATACGCAGTATCTT. As protein: CSAVGGSTDTQYL.

This clonotype appeared many times. This chain links TRBV9 with TRBJ1-5; D not certain. V gave up 3 bases and J gave up 2 bases, with 12 bases separating them. The CDR3 is 15 residues long. Germline values: CDR1 SGDLS, CDR2 YYNGEE. The CDR3 DNA reads as TGTGCCAGCAGCGCCGACTCCGGAGGCAATCAGCCCCAGCATTTT. Translating gives CASSADSGGNQPQHF.

The chain is built from TRBV6-1 and TRBJ2-7; 7 bases match TRBD2. CDR1 is MNHNS and CDR2 is SASEGT in the germline V gene. The CDR3 runs 19 residues. J gave up 3 bases and V 7 bases, and 24 bases lay outside the gene matches. CDR3 loop: CASNPNRDYIFISVYEQYF. In nucleotides, the CDR3 is TGTGCCAGCAATCCAAACCGGGACTACATATTTATTTCGGTCTACGAGCAGTACTTC.

This clonotype showed up many times. The CDR3 sequence is CASTYLTSGGELFF. CDR3 DNA: TGTGCCAGCACCTATTTGACCTCAGGCGGGGAGCTGTTTTTT. V usage is TRBV28 and J usage is TRBJ2-2; the D is unclear. The CDR3 covers 14 residues. The V gene's germline CDR1 is MDHEN and CDR2 SYDVKM. Trimming left V 7 bases short and J 7 bases short, with 16 bases between.

This clonotype was counted many times. The rearrangement links TRBV14 to TRBJ2-1; D gene uncertain. The V gene's germline CDR1 is SGHDN and CDR2 FVKESK. Trimming left V 3 bases short and J 10 bases short, with 13 bases between. The CDR3 length is 13 residues. CDR3 loop: CASSHLTRVEQFF. For the CDR3, the DNA is TGTGCCAGCAGCCATTTAACCCGAGTCGAGCAGTTCTTC.

The V and J genes are TRBV20-1 and TRBJ2-7, with 7 positions matching TRBD2. The CDR3 is made up of 13 amino acids. CDR1 and CDR2 from the germline V gene are DFQATT and SNEGSKA (reference sequence). V lost 6 bases and J lost 3; bases outside the gene matches: 8. The CDR3 reads CSALSGTDYEQYF. In DNA, the CDR3 is TGCAGTGCCCTCAGCGGGACGGACTACGAGCAGTACTTC.

This clonotype appeared many times. This rearrangement joins TRBV27 to TRBJ1-1; 8 nucleotides agree with TRBD1. The length of the CDR3 is 13 residues. Trimming cost V 3 bases and J 6 bases; bases outside gene matches: 3. CDR1 is MNHEY and CDR2 is SMNVEV in the germline V gene (reference sequence). This CDR3 is CASSLTGDAEAFF. CDR3 nucleotides: TGTGCCAGCAGTTTGACAGGGGACGCTGAAGCTTTCTTT.

The chain recombines TRBV5-1 with TRBJ2-5; D is possibly TRBD1 (5 bases). This CDR3 is built from 14 residues. Per the germline V gene, CDR1 is SGHRS and CDR2 is YFSETQ. V shed 5 bases and J shed 2 bases, with 13 bases lying between them. The DNA for the CDR3 is TGCGCCAGCAGGCAGGGCAGTAATCAAGAGACCCAGTACTTC. This gives the protein CASRQGSNQETQYF.

This clonotype was counted ten times or more. The V and J genes are TRBV28 and TRBJ2-1, with D uncertain. The CDR3 has 17 residues. Deletions cut 2 bases from V and 0 bases from J, with 14 bases between. The germline CDR1 and CDR2 sequences are MDHEN and SYDVKM. CDR3 loop: CASSLPLGPSSYNEQFF. Here the CDR3 DNA reads TGTGCCAGCAGTTTACCCCTGGGCCCTAGCTCCTACAATGAGCAGTTCTTC.

At least ten counts were recorded for this clonotype. The V gene is TRBV5-4, the J gene TRBJ2-6; D unresolved. V was cut by 0 bases and J by 5 bases, with 9 bases left in between. CDR1 SGHNT and CDR2 YYREEE come from the germline V gene (reference sequence). CDR3 length: 15 amino acids. The CDR3 DNA is TGTGCCAGCAGCTTGGGGCCAGGATGGGCCAACGTCCTGACTTTC. Translating it yields CASSLGPGWANVLTF.

This clonotype has ten or more counts. The rearrangement links TRBV9 to TRBJ2-5; TRBD2 might be the D (5 bases). Between the trimmed V and J ends, which lost 5 bases and 7 bases, there was a span of 12 bases. This CDR3 comprises 12 residues. Germline CDR1 and CDR2: SGDLS and YYNGEE. The CDR3 DNA is TGTGCCAGCAGGAGCCCGAGCGGGACCCAGTACTTC. Encoded protein: CASRSPSGTQYF.

This chain joins TRBV3-1 and TRBJ1-2; D is unresolved. CDR1 is LGHDT, CDR2 YNNKEL, per germline (reference sequence). This CDR3 has 14 residues. V was cut by 5 bases and J by 4 bases, with 14 bases left in between. The CDR3: CASSKGTRFYGYTF. Written as DNA, the CDR3 is TGTGCCAGCAGCAAAGGTACCAGATTCTATGGCTACACCTTC. Using reference TRBV3-1 and TRBJ1-2 for the parts outside the CDR3, the full variable domain is DTAVSQTPKYLVTQMGNDKSIKCEQNLGHDTMYWYKQDSKKFLKIMFSYNNKELIINETVPNRFSPKSPDKAHLNLHINSLELGDSAVYFCASSKGTRFYGYTFGSGTRLTVV.